This TCR beta chain was recovered during a study of blood T cell repertoires in COVID-19. Study-level background: Sites across the United States, Italy and Spain contributed samples from acute and convalescent COVID-19. Sources were T cells, B-cell-depleted T cells, or PBMCs; the material itself was cDNA or gDNA.

J gave up 8 bases and V 0 bases, and 6 bases lay outside the gene matches. This CDR3 has 14 residues. The V gene's germline CDR1 is GTSNPN and CDR2 SVGIG (reference sequence). As processed by the authors: The authors estimated nucleated cell counts from reference gene primer amplification. Profiling relied on immunoSEQ multiplex PCR, and the TCRdb table lists in-frame clones only, not all of them. That table supplies the V and J calls and clone size; D and trimming were determined from the DNA. The sample lists fewer than 65,000 clones; approximately 79% were seen once. Source material: peripheral blood. This chain joins TRBV30 and TRBJ1-4, with 7 bases fitting TRBD1. This sequence originates from a man between 65 and 79 years old with acute or convalescent COVID-19. As DNA, the CDR3 is TGTGCCTGGAGTGTATCGCAGGGGGGCGAAAAACTGTTTTTT. As protein: CAWSVSQGGEKLFF.